This T cell receptor beta chain came from a study of blood T cell repertoires in COVID-19. At the level of the study: The United States, Italy and Spain were the sources of the acute and convalescent COVID-19 samples. PBMCs, B-cell-depleted T cells, or T cells provided the cDNA or gDNA that made up the material.

The protocol was immunoSEQ multiplex PCR, while the TCRdb copy is restricted to in-frame clones and leaves out a portion. The sample comprises 230,000 or so clones, almost 90% of which are singletons, and around 2.3% rests with the top ten. This clone was detected only a few times. This CDR3 comprises 12 residues. V was cut by 5 bases and J by 8 bases, with 12 bases left in between. Germline CDR1 and CDR2: LGHNA and YNFKEQ. The chain uses TRBV4-2 and TRBJ1-2, with D uncertain. The TCR was taken from a woman aged 55-75 years with COVID-19, enrolled during active disease. Sample: peripheral blood. The CDR3 spells CASSGEGQGYTF. The CDR3 nucleotides read TGTGCCAGCAGCGGCGAGGGCCAAGGCTACACCTTC.